A single sample gave rise to the 27 T cell receptor beta chains below, sequenced in a study of blood T cell repertoires in COVID-19. Clones were sequenced by immunoSEQ multiplex PCR, and TCRdb holds only the in-frame ones, with some missing. The table has approximately 150,000 clones, around nine tenths seen once. The sequenced material came from peripheral blood. The receptors were gathered from a woman in her forties or fifties with active or convalescent COVID-19.

The J gene is TRBJ1-6, the V gene TRBV7-9, with D perhaps matching TRBD1 (5 bases). Trimming took 1 base from V and 7 from J, leaving 14 bases between them. Germline V lookup: CDR1 SEHNR, CDR2 FQNEAQ (reference sequence). The CDR3 is 16 residues long. The CDR3 DNA reads as TGTGCCAGCAGCTTAGAACCAGGGATTCGCAATTCACCCCTCCACTTT. Its protein is CASSLEPGIRNSPLHF.

The chain is built from TRBV4-1 and TRBJ1-1, with D perhaps matching TRBD1 (5 bases). The V and J ends lost 4 bases and 6 bases respectively, with 15 bases between them. This CDR3 spans 14 amino acids. CDR1 MGHRA and CDR2 YSYEKL come from the germline V gene. CDR3 region: CASSPQQGWSEAFF. The CDR3 DNA reads TGCGCCAGCAGCCCTCAGCAGGGTTGGTCTGAAGCTTTCTTT.

Of note for this clone: One end of the junction is discordant with germline, which a read error may explain. The chain employs TRBV7-2 and TRBJ2-4; maybe TRBD2 (6 bases). In germline, CDR1 is SGHTA, CDR2 FQGNSA. This CDR3 is 14 amino acids long. As DNA, the CDR3 is TGTGCCAGCAGCTTGTCTAGCGCCAAGAACATTCAGTACTTC. Residues: CASSLSSAKNIQYF.

This chain connects TRBV6-2 or TRBV6-3 to TRBJ2-4; the match to TRBD2 covers 16 bases. CDR1 is MNHEY, CDR2 SVGEGT, per germline. V was pared by 4 bases and J by 1 base, with 4 bases of the junction left unmatched. This CDR3 has 18 amino acids. CDR3 nucleotide sequence: TGTGCCAGCAGTTTGGGACTAGCGGGGGGGCCGGCCAAAAACATTCAGTACTTC. Translated: CASSLGLAGGPAKNIQYF.

This clone was seen a few times. The V call is TRBV2, the J call TRBJ2-2, with 9 positions matching TRBD1. Looked up from germline, CDR1 is SNHLY and CDR2 is FYNNEI. This CDR3 comprises 13 residues. V lost 8 bases, J lost 6 bases, and 4 bases stayed unmatched. The CDR3: CASPGQGSGELFF. The CDR3 bases are TGTGCCAGCCCTGGACAGGGGTCCGGGGAGCTGTTTTTT.

The rearrangement links TRBV7-9 to TRBJ2-2, with D tentatively TRBD1 (5 bases). This CDR3 spans 13 amino acids. The germline V and J ends were trimmed by 1 base and 6 bases, with 6 bases remaining between them. Germline V CDR1 and CDR2: SEHNR, FQNEAQ (reference sequence). CDR3 nucleotide sequence: TGTGCCAGCAGCTTAGGGACATCCGGGGAGCTGTTTTTT. As protein: CASSLGTSGELFF.

The chain uses TRBV12-3 or TRBV12-4 and TRBJ1-1; D is unresolved. Trimming cost V 5 bases and J 5 bases, with 9 bases left between them. The CDR3 has 12 residues. The CDR3 loop reads CASSTTRTEAFF. DNA of the CDR3: TGTGCCAGCAGTACCACGAGGACTGAAGCTTTCTTT.

The rearrangement joins TRBV28 to TRBJ1-2, with TRBD1 as a possible D gene (5 bases). Germline CDR1 reads MDHEN; CDR2 reads SYDVKM. Trimming cost V 3 bases and J 4 bases, with 6 bases left between them. The CDR3 runs to 12 residues. CDR3 loop: CASSFDSYGYTF. As DNA, the CDR3 is TGTGCCAGCAGTTTTGACAGCTATGGCTACACCTTC.

There are many counts of this clone. The chain combines TRBV4-2 with TRBJ1-1; D possibly corresponds to TRBD1 (6 bases). The CDR3 loop spans 14 amino acids. The germline V gene encodes CDR1 LGHNA and CDR2 YNFKEQ. The ends were cut back, 5 bases at V and 0 bases at J, with 10 bases in the middle. The CDR3 here is CASSSGVMNTEAFF. CDR3 in DNA: TGTGCCAGCAGCTCAGGGGTGATGAACACTGAAGCTTTCTTT.

The table lists this clone with a count of one. The chain couples TRBV19 to TRBJ1-3; D is unclear. The CDR3 runs 14 residues. Germline CDR1 LNHDA, CDR2 SQIVND (reference sequence). Trimming took off 9 bases at V and 0 bases at J, with 12 bases between the two ends. The CDR3 protein is CASRTASSGNTIYF. The CDR3 region has the DNA TGTGCCAGCAGAACCGCTAGCTCTGGAAACACCATATATTTT.

V usage is TRBV11-1 and J usage is TRBJ1-5, with 9 nucleotides matching TRBD1. The CDR3 sequence is 15 residues long. CDR1 is SGHAT, CDR2 FQDESV, per germline (reference sequence). Trimming cost V 4 bases and J 4 bases; bases outside gene matches: 5. The CDR3 reads CASSSGTGRNQPQHF. The CDR3 coding sequence is TGTGCCAGCAGCTCCGGGACAGGGAGAAATCAGCCCCAGCATTTT.

The chain couples TRBV9 to TRBJ2-3, with D perhaps TRBD1 (6 bases). This CDR3 has 13 residues. Germline V gene data show CDR1 as SGDLS and CDR2 as YYNGEE. Trimming stripped 0 bases from V and 4 bases from J, with 6 bases between. For the CDR3, the DNA is TGTGCCAGCAGCGTAGAGGGGGCAGATACGCAGTATTTT. Translating it yields CASSVEGADTQYF.

The gene calls are TRBV30 and TRBJ2-7; a weak D match, TRBD1 (5 bases). The CDR3 has 13 amino acids. Between the trimmed V and J ends, which lost 0 bases and 4 bases, there was a span of 10 bases. Germline CDR1 GTSNPN, CDR2 SVGIG (reference sequence). The CDR3 loop reads CAWSVRAGYEQYF. In DNA, the CDR3 is TGTGCCTGGAGTGTCAGGGCCGGGTACGAGCAGTACTTC.

This chain uses TRBV2 with TRBJ2-1; 13 nucleotides agree with TRBD2. This CDR3 comprises 19 residues. V lost 3 bases and J lost 3; bases outside the gene matches: 11. Germline V CDR1 and CDR2: SNHLY, FYNNEI. This chain's CDR3 is CASSETSGRKSGYYNEQFF. CDR3 coding DNA: TGTGCCAGCAGTGAGACTAGCGGGAGGAAAAGTGGGTACTACAATGAGCAGTTCTTC.

The CDR3 coding sequence is TGCAGCGGCGAGACAGGGGGGAGGGCTTTCTTT. Amino acids: CSGETGGRAFF. The V call is TRBV29-1, the J call TRBJ1-1; 9 nucleotides match TRBD1. The CDR3 is 11 amino acids. V lost 7 bases, J lost 11 bases, and 8 bases stayed unmatched. Germline V gene lookup returns CDR1 SQVTM and CDR2 ANQGSEA.

This clone was detected a few times. The rearrangement uses TRBV5-4 and TRBJ2-1; tentative D call: TRBD1 (6 bases). Trimming pared 4 bases from V and 9 bases from J, leaving 14 bases between. This CDR3 region has 13 residues. Germline values: CDR1 SGHNT, CDR2 YYREEE (reference sequence). The chain's CDR3 is CASSPSDSREQFF. DNA of the CDR3: TGTGCCAGCAGCCCCTCGGACAGCCGTGAGCAGTTCTTC.

This rearrangement joins TRBV19 to TRBJ1-5; no clear D. Trimming took off 1 base at V and 0 bases at J, with 13 bases between the two ends. This CDR3 is built from 17 residues. Germline loops: CDR1 LNHDA, CDR2 SQIVND (reference sequence). Here the CDR3 DNA reads TGTGCCAGTAGTATAGGGGAGACGCCGTATAGCAATCAGCCCCAGCATTTT. This encodes CASSIGETPYSNQPQHF.

This clone is a singleton in its sample. The chain uses TRBV7-9 and TRBJ1-1; 8 nucleotides agree with TRBD1. Germline loops: CDR1 SEHNR, CDR2 FQNEAQ (reference sequence). The CDR3 is 15 residues long. V trimming: 5 bases; J trimming: 2 bases; junction bases outside the gene matches: 7. DNA of the CDR3: TGTGCCAGCAGCCCAAGGACAGGGATTAACACTGAAGCTTTCTTT. The encoded protein is CASSPRTGINTEAFF. The full variable domain, with the rest looked up from reference TRBV7-9 and TRBJ1-1, is DTGVSQNPRHKITKRGQNVTFRCDPISEHNRLYWYRQTLGQGPEFLTYFQNEAQLEKSRLLSDRFSAERPKGSFSTLEIQRTEQGDSAMYLCASSPRTGINTEAFFGQGTRLTVV.

This chain links TRBV4-3 with TRBJ1-2; D not resolved. Germline CDR1 LGHNA, CDR2 YSLEER. V gave up 1 base and J gave up 4 bases, with 16 bases separating them. The CDR3 length is 16 residues. The CDR3 DNA reads as TGCGCCAGCAGCCAAGGAATTCACAGCCTCGGCTATGGCTACACCTTC. The encoded protein is CASSQGIHSLGYGYTF.

V and J are TRBV19 and TRBJ1-6, with a tentative D call TRBD1 (5 bases). V was pared by 6 bases and J by 10 bases, with 25 bases between. The CDR3 contains 17 residues. Germline-derived CDR1 and CDR2 are LNHDA and SQIVND (reference sequence). The CDR3 DNA follows: TGTGCCAGTAGCCCAAGTAGGACCCCAACAGGAGCGTCACCCCTCCACTTT. Its protein product is CASSPSRTPTGASPLHF.

The chain carries TRBV7-8 and TRBJ1-2; no firm D call. Trimming cost V 4 bases and J 5 bases, with 17 bases left between them. Germline lookup yields CDR1 SGHVS and CDR2 FQNEAQ. The CDR3 is made up of 15 amino acids. The CDR3 bases are TGTGCCAGCAGCTACACCTCGACTGTTTCTTATGGCTACACCTTC. This translates into CASSYTSTVSYGYTF.

The sample holds many counts of this clone. The genes are TRBV5-1 and TRBJ2-2; TRBD2 matches at 7 bases. V was clipped by 6 bases and J by 5 bases; unmatched bases: 7. The V gene's germline CDR1 is SGHRS and CDR2 YFSETQ. The CDR3 is 14 residues long. Written as DNA, the CDR3 is TGCGCCAGCAAGGCCAGGGAGGGAACCGGGGAGCTGTTTTTT. Its protein product is CASKAREGTGELFF.

The rearrangement uses TRBV6-4 and TRBJ2-3; TRBD1 matches at 11 bases. Germline CDR1 reads MRHNA; CDR2 reads SNTAGT. V gave up 6 bases and J gave up 2 bases; unmatched junction bases: 4. The CDR3 consists of 15 residues. The CDR3 region is CASSRTGGLTDTQYF. Written as DNA, the CDR3 is TGTGCCAGCAGCCGGACAGGGGGCCTCACAGATACGCAGTATTTT.

The rearrangement links TRBV24-1 to TRBJ2-5; D gene ambiguous. Trimming removed 6 bases at V and 5 bases at J, with 9 bases between. This CDR3 has 12 residues. Looked up from germline, CDR1 is KGHDR and CDR2 is SFDVKD. CDR3 region: CATSSSQETQYF. The CDR3, as DNA: TGTGCCACCAGTAGTTCGCAGGAGACCCAGTACTTC.

The chain uses TRBV3-1 (or the pseudogene TRBV3-2) and TRBJ2-2; D possibly corresponds to TRBD1 (6 bases). This CDR3 comprises 13 residues. V was pared by 0 bases and J by 8 bases, with 7 bases between. CDR1 and CDR2 (germline): LGHDT, YNNKEL (reference sequence). Written as DNA, the CDR3 is TGTGCCAGCAGCCAAGATAGGGGGGGGGAGCTGTTTTTT. It translates to CASSQDRGGELFF.

CDR3 sequence: CASSSFLAGIDEQYF. The CDR3 DNA follows: TGTGCCAGCAGTTCCTTCCTAGCGGGTATCGACGAGCAGTACTTC. The chain is built from TRBV28 and TRBJ2-7; 8 nucleotides line up with TRBD2. J lost 5 bases, V lost 4 bases, and 10 bases had no gene match. CDR1 is MDHEN, CDR2 SYDVKM, per germline. This CDR3 spans 15 amino acids.

In its sample, this clone was seen once. This rearrangement joins TRBV28 to TRBJ2-1; TRBD2 aligns across 7 bases. Germline V gene lookup returns CDR1 MDHEN and CDR2 SYDVKM. The CDR3 spans 12 residues. Trimming took 11 bases from V and 9 from J; bases not matched to a gene: 10. CDR3 in amino acids: CAGCAGVGEQFF. CDR3 nucleotides: TGTGCCGGCTGTGCGGGAGTTGGTGAGCAGTTCTTC.